This record concerns one TCR beta chain sequence. TCRdb's table, derived via immunoSEQ multiplex PCR, lists solely in-frame clones and lacks some. The sample holds over 150,000 clones, about 80% seen once. V lost 4 bases and J 9 bases, leaving 13 bases between the germline ends. The CDR3 runs to 13 residues. From germline, CDR1 is SGHDN and CDR2 FVKESK. These data come from a study of blood T cell repertoires in COVID-19. Background on the study: T cells, B-cell-depleted T cells, or PBMCs supplied cDNA or gDNA.

The source is a man aged 50 or older who had recovered from COVID-19. The sequenced sample consisted of PBMCs or T cells enriched from blood (not recorded which). The rearrangement links TRBV14 to TRBJ2-1; tentatively, D is TRBD2 (7 bases). CDR3 bases: TGTGCCAGCAGCCGCAAAGGGGGGGGTGAGCAGTTCTTC. It codes for CASSRKGGGEQFF.